This TCR beta chain was identified during a study of regulatory T cells in long-lasting Graves disease. Time point of the sample: newly diagnosed GD, antithyroid drugs for less than 3 months. TCR sequences were obtained from RNA taken from PBMCs. With iRepertoire HTBI primers and Arm-PCR of CDR3 regions, TCR beta libraries were built. Via MiXCR, TCRdb re-called the multiplex PCR reads, giving one row per CDR3 protein. The sample lists 550,000 to 700,000 distinct CDR3 sequences, around 16% occurring once. CDR1 and CDR2 (germline): WSHSY, SAAADI. Trimming shortened V by 6 bases and J by 8 bases, and 10 bases separated the two germline ends. CDR3 size: 11 residues. The same specimen was also included in a second study, on T cells in Graves' hyperthyroidism and ophthalmopathy.

The rearrangement joins TRBV10-2 to TRBJ1-2, with a tentative D call TRBD1 (6 bases). The material sequenced was peripheral blood mononuclear cells (PBMCs), taken at new diagnosis, from a patient treated with antithyroid drugs. The receptor's source is a man between 18 and 29 years old with Graves disease. The CDR3 here is CASSNRVGYTF. In nucleotides, the CDR3 is TGCGCCAGCAGCAACAGGGTGGGCTACACCTTC.